The T cell receptor (beta chain) under discussion was sequenced for a study of cytomegalovirus exposure and HLA in healthy donors. Findings and caveats of the study: The classifier, whose performance was assessed in both the original and validation cohorts, reportedly diagnosed cytomegalovirus status with high specificity and sensitivity. Some V segments, TRBV6-2 and TRBV6-3 among them, were indistinguishable and were therefore excluded. Another analysis was done later, and it associated around 16,000 TCR beta sequences with HLA alleles at 0.05 false discovery rate. Most TCR beta V segments were productive about 90% or about 30% of the time in an earlier analysis.

On this clone: Its antigen is currently unknown.

PCR involved 60 Vbeta and 13 Jbeta primers. Assay: immunoSEQ multiplex PCR; the TCRdb copy retains only in-frame clones and omits some. The sample carries approximately 170,000 clones, around 75% recorded once. Germline CDR1 and CDR2: MNHNS and SASEGT. J gave up 5 bases and V 1 base, and 3 bases lay outside the gene matches. The CDR3 loop spans 15 amino acids. This TCR was recovered from a man between 18 and 29 years old in good health and CMV-seropositive. V usage is TRBV6-1 and J usage is TRBJ1-5; TRBD1 aligns across 9 bases. The sample taken for sequencing was PBMCs. The CDR3 region has the DNA TGTGCCAGCAGTGAAGGGGACAGGGTGGATCAGCCCCAGCATTTT. This translates into CASSEGDRVDQPQHF.